This T cell receptor (beta chain) appears in the sequencing data of a study of blood T cell repertoires in COVID-19. This CDR3 has 16 amino acids. The J segment lost 4 bases and the V segment lost 4 bases, leaving 8 bases of the junction unmatched. Germline V gene data show CDR1 as SGHDT and CDR2 as YYEEEE. Some clones are missing from TCRdb's copy, which holds only in-frame ones; the method was immunoSEQ multiplex PCR. The data contain some 150,000 clones, approximately 89% of them singletons. The specimen was peripheral blood. This sequence originates from a human donor in a cohort sampled during active COVID-19. This chain joins TRBV5-6 and TRBJ2-1; TRBD1 matches 10 bases. CDR3 DNA: TGTGCCAGCAGCGGAGGGACAGGGGACCCTTACAATGAGCAGTTCTTC. Amino acids: CASSGGTGDPYNEQFF.